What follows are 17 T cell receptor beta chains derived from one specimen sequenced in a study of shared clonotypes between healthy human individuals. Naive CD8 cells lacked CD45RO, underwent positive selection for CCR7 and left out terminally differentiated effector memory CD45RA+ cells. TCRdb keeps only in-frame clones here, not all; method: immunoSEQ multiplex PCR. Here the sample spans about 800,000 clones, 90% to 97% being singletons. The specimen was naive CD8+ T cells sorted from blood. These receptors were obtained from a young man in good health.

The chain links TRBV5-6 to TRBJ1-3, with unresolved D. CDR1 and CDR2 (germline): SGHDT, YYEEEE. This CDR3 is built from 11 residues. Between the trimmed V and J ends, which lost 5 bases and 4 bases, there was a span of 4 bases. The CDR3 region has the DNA TGTGCCAGCAGGCTCGGAAACACCATATATTTT. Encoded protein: CASRLGNTIYF.

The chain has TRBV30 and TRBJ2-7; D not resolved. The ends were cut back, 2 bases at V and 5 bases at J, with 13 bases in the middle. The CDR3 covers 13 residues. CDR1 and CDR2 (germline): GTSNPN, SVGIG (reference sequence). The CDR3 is CAWSRSHANEQYF. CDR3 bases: TGTGCCTGGAGTCGATCGCACGCCAACGAGCAGTACTTC.

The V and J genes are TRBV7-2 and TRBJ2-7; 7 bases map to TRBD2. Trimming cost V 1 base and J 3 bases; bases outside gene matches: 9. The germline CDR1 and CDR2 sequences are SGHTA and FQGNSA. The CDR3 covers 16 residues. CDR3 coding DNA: TGTGCCAGCAGCTTAGTGTCTAGCGGAGATTACTACGAGCAGTACTTC. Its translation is CASSLVSSGDYYEQYF.

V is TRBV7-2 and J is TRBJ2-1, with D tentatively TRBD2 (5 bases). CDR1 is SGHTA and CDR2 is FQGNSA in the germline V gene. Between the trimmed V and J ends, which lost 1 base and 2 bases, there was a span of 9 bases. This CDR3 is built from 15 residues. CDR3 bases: TGTGCCAGCAGCTTAGTAGCGTATACCTACAATGAGCAGTTCTTC. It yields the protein CASSLVAYTYNEQFF.

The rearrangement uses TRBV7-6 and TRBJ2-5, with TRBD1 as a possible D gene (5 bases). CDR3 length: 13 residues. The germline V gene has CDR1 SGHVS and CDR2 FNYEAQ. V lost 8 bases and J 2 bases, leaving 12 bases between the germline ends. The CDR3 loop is CASGADLQETQYF. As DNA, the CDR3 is TGTGCCAGCGGGGCCGACTTACAAGAGACCCAGTACTTC.

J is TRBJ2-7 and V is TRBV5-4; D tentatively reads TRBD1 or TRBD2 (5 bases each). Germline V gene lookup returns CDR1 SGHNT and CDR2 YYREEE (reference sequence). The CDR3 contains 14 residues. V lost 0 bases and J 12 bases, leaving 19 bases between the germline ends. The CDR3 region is CASSLGDDPGRRYF. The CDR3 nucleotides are TGTGCCAGCAGCTTGGGGGACGACCCAGGGCGTCGGTACTTC.

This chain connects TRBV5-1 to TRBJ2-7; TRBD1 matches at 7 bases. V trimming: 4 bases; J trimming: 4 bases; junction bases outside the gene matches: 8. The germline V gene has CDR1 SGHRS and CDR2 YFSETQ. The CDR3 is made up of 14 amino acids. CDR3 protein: CASSDRDSSYEQYF. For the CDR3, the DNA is TGCGCCAGCAGCGACCGGGACAGTTCGTACGAGCAGTACTTC.

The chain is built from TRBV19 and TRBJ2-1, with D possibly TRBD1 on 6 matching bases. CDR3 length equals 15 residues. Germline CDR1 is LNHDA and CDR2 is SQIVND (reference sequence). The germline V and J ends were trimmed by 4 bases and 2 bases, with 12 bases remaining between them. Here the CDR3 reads CASSKQGVTYNEQFF. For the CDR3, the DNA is TGTGCCAGTAGTAAACAGGGAGTAACCTACAATGAGCAGTTCTTC.

The chain's CDR3 is CASSSLLAGPGVYNEQFF. The DNA of the CDR3 is TGTGCCAGCAGCTCGCTACTAGCGGGCCCGGGGGTCTACAATGAGCAGTTCTTC. The genes are TRBV7-6 and TRBJ2-1, with TRBD2 matching 9 bases. Germline V lookup: CDR1 SGHVS, CDR2 FNYEAQ. V lost 4 bases to trimming and J lost 3 bases; unmatched junction nucleotides: 13. This CDR3 spans 18 amino acids.

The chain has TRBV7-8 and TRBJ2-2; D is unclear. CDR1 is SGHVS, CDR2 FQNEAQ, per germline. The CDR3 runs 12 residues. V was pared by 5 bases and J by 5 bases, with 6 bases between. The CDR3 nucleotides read TGTGCCAGCAGCCCCATTACCGGGGAGCTGTTTTTT. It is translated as CASSPITGELFF.

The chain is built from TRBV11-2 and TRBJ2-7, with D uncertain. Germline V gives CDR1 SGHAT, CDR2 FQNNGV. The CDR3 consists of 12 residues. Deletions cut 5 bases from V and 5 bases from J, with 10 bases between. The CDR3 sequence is CASSHPGNEQYF. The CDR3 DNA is TGTGCCAGCAGCCATCCTGGTAACGAGCAGTACTTC.

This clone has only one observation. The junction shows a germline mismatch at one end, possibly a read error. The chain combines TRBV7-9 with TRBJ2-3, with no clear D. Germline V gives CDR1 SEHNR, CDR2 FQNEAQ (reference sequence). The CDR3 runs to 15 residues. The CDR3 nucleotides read TGTGCCAGCACCTTATCATCTGAGTACACAGATACGCAGTATTTT. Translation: CASTLSSEYTDTQYF.

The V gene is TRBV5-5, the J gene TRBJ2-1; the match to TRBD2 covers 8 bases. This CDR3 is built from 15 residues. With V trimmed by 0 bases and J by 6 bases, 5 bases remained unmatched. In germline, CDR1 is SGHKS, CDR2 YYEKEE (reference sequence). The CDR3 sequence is CASSLAAGVGNEQFF. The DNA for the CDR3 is TGTGCCAGCAGCTTGGCAGCGGGAGTGGGCAATGAGCAGTTCTTC.

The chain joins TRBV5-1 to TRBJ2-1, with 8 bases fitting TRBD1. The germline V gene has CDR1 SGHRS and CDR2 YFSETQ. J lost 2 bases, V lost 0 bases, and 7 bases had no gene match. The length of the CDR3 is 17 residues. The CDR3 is CASSLALTGGPYNEQFF. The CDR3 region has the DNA TGCGCCAGCAGCTTGGCTCTAACAGGGGGGCCCTACAATGAGCAGTTCTTC. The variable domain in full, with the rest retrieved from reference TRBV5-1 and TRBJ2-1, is KAGVTQTPRYLIKTRGQQVTLSCSPISGHRSVSWYQQTPGQGLQFLFEYFSETQRNKGNFPGRFSGRQFSNSRSEMNVSTLELGDSALYLCASSLALTGGPYNEQFFGPGTRLTVL.

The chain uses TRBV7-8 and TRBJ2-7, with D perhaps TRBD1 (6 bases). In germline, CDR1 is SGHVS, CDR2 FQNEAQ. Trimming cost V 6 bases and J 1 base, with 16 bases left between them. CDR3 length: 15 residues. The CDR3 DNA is TGTGCCAGCAGTCGACAGGTAAACCCTTCCTACGAGCAGTACTTC. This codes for CASSRQVNPSYEQYF.

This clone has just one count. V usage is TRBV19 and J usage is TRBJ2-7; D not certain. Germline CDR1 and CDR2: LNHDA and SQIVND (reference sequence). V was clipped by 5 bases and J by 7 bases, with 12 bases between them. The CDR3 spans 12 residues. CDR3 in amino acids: CASSPRAGEQYF. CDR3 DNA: TGTGCCAGTAGTCCTCGGGCCGGGGAGCAGTACTTC.

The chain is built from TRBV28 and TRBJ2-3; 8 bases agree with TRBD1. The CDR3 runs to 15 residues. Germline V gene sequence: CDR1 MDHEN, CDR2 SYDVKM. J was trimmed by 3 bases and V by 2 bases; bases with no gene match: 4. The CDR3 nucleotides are TGTGCCAGCAGTTTAACCCGGACAGGGACAGATACGCAGTATTTT. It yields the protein CASSLTRTGTDTQYF.